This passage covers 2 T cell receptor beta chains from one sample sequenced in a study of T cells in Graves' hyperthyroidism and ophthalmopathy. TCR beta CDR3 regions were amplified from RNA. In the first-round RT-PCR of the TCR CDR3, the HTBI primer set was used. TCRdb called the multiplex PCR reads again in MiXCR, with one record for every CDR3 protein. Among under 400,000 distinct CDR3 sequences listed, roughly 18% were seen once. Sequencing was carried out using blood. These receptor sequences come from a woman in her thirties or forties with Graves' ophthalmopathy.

The CDR3 here is CASSYETATLRGTEAFF. The DNA for the CDR3 is TGTGCCAGCAGTTACGAGACAGCCACCTTAAGGGGTACTGAAGCTTTCTTT. The chain carries TRBV6-2 or TRBV6-3 and TRBJ1-1, with a weak D call TRBD1 (5 bases). Germline V gene lookup returns CDR1 MNHEY and CDR2 SVGEGT. CDR3 size: 17 residues. Trimming cost V 2 bases and J 5 bases, with 21 bases left between them.

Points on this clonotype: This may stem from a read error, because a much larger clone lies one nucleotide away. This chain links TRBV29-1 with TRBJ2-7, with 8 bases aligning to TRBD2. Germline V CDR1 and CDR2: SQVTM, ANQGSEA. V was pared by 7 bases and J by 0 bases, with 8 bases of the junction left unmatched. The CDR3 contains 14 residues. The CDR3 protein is CSAILAEISYEQYF. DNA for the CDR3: TGCAGCGCCATACTAGCGGAAATCTCCTACGAGCAGTACTTC.